This T cell receptor (beta chain) was sequenced for a study of cytomegalovirus exposure and HLA in healthy donors. Concerning this clone: The antigen is undetermined.

60 Vbeta and 13 Jbeta primers were used in PCR. Data came from immunoSEQ multiplex PCR; TCRdb stores just in-frame clones and leaves some out. The data contain 120,000 to 150,000 clones, roughly three fifths of them seen just once; the ten biggest clones take up 6.5%. The CDR3 covers 13 residues. Germline CDR1 and CDR2: MDHEN and SYDVKM. The V segment lost 8 bases and the J segment 2 bases; nucleotides outside the gene matches: 5. General study findings and limits: Donor immune exposure was known only as CMV serostatus. In a later analysis, DRB1 alleles had the most associated TCRs; HLA-C alleles the fewest. The classifier reportedly diagnosed cytomegalovirus status with high sensitivity and specificity.

This sequence was found in a woman aged 60-75 years in good health and CMV-seronegative. The sequenced sample consisted of PBMCs. This rearrangement joins TRBV28 to TRBJ2-7, with 8 nucleotides matching TRBD1. As DNA, the CDR3 is TGTGCCAGCGGGACCAGGGGGCCCTACGAGCAGTACTTC. Amino acids: CASGTRGPYEQYF.